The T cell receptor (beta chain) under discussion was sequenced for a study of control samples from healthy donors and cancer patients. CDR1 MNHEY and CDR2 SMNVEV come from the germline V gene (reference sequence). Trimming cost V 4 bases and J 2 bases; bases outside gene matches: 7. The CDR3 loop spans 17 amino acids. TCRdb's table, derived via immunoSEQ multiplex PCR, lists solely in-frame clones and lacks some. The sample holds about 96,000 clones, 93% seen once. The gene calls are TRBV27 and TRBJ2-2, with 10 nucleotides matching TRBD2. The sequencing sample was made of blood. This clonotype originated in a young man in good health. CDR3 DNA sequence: TGTGCCAGCAGTTCCGACGGGACTAGCGCTAACACCGGGGAGCTGTTTTTT. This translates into CASSSDGTSANTGELFF.